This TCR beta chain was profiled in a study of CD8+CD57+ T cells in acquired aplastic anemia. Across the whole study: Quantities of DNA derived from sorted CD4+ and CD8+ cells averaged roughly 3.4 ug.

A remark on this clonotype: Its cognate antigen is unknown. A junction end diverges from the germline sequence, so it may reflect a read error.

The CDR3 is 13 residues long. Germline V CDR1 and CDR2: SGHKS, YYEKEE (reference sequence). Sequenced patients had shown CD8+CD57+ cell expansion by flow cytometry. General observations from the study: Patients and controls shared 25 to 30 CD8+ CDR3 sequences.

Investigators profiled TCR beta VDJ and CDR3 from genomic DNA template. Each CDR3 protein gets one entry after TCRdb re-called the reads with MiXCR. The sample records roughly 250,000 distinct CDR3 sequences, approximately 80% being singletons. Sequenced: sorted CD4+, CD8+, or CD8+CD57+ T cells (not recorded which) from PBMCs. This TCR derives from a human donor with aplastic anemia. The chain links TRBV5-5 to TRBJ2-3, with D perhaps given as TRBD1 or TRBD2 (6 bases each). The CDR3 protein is CASRLEGEDTQYF. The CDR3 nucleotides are TGTGCCAGCAGGTTGGAGGGGGAAGATACGCAGTATTTT. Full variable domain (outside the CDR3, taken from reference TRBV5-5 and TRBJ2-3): DAGVTQSPTHLIKTRGQQVTLRCSPISGHKSVSWYQQVLGQGPQFIFQYYEKEERGRGNFPDRFSARQFPNYSSELNVNALLLGDSALYLCASRLEGEDTQYFGPGTRLTVL.